This TCR beta chain was profiled in a study of blood T cell repertoires in COVID-19. About the study: The study drew acute and convalescent COVID-19 samples from the United States, Italy and Spain.

CDR1 and CDR2 (germline): SGHRS, YFSETQ. This CDR3 comprises 14 residues. Trimming cost V 4 bases and J 0 bases, with 8 bases left between them. TCRdb's copy holds only in-frame clones and misses some; the assay was immunoSEQ multiplex PCR. This table has approximately 68,000 clones, roughly 82% appearing once. A single count supports this clone. This chain joins TRBV5-1 and TRBJ2-1; D gene unclear. Sequenced: peripheral blood. The receptor comes from an elderly man with active COVID-19. Here the CDR3 DNA reads TGCGCCAGCAGCGCACAGAGCTCCTACAATGAGCAGTTCTTC. Translated: CASSAQSSYNEQFF. The variable domain in full, completed from reference TRBV5-1 and TRBJ2-1, reads KAGVTQTPRYLIKTRGQQVTLSCSPISGHRSVSWYQQTPGQGLQFLFEYFSETQRNKGNFPGRFSGRQFSNSRSEMNVSTLELGDSALYLCASSAQSSYNEQFFGPGTRLTVL.